The rows below give T cell receptor beta chains drawn from one sample of a study of blood T cell repertoires in COVID-19. Assay used: immunoSEQ multiplex PCR; TCRdb lists only in-frame clones, some missing. The sample yields under 200,000 clones, 70% to 90% seen once. Sequenced: peripheral blood. Receptor source: a man aged 18 to 29 with acute or convalescent COVID-19. CDR3s include the opening cysteine and the closing phenylalanine or tryptophan. D genes are given only for firm matches. The size of a clone is reported for some rows only, either as once, few or many, or as a class for expanded clones.

j_gene,d_gene,abundance,v_gene,CDR3aa,CDR3nt
TRBJ2-7,TRBD2,NA,TRBV24-1,CATSAFGAGDSFEQYF,TGTGCCACCAGTGCTTTTGGGGCGGGGGATTCCTTCGAGCAGTACTTC
TRBJ2-7,NA,few,TRBV4-1,CASSQDHRERGQYF,TGCGCCAGCAGCCAAGACCACCGGGAGCGCGGGCAGTACTTC
TRBJ1-1,NA,NA,TRBV7-2,CASSLRTMNTEAFF,TGTGCCAGCAGCTTACGGACTATGAACACTGAAGCTTTCTTT
TRBJ1-4,TRBD1,NA,TRBV5-8,CASSLGQGGITSTNEKLFF,TGTGCCAGCAGCTTGGGACAGGGTGGAATAACGTCAACTAATGAAAAACTGTTTTTT
TRBJ2-4,NA,NA,TRBV3-1/TRBV3-2,CASSPPGSKNIQYF,TGTGCCAGCAGCCCCCCAGGCAGCAAAAACATTCAGTACTTC
TRBJ1-5,TRBD1,NA,TRBV30,CAWSGLYRGSDQPQHF,TGTGCCTGGAGCGGACTCTACAGGGGAAGCGATCAGCCCCAGCATTTT
TRBJ1-1,NA,many,TRBV6-5,CASSPRTPMNTEAFF,TGTGCCAGCAGTCCCCGGACACCTATGAACACTGAAGCTTTCTTT
TRBJ2-2,TRBD2,NA,TRBV19,CASSVFLGWTSGYTGELFF,TGTGCCAGTAGTGTATTTCTGGGTTGGACTAGCGGTTACACCGGGGAGCTGTTTTTT
TRBJ2-3,NA,few,TRBV12-5,CASGLVKNRADTQYF,TGTGCTAGTGGTTTGGTAAAGAACAGGGCAGATACGCAGTATTTT
TRBJ2-3,TRBD2,NA,TRBV4-2,CASSQGTRLAGVSDTQYF,TGTGCCAGCAGCCAAGGCACCCGCCTAGCGGGAGTTTCAGATACGCAGTATTTT
TRBJ1-2,NA,NA,TRBV15,CATSDHEITGYYGYTF,TGTGCCACCAGCGACCACGAAATAACAGGGTACTATGGCTACACCTTC
TRBJ1-6,NA,NA,TRBV2,CASIRGQNNSPLHF,TGTGCCAGCATCAGAGGTCAGAATAATTCACCCCTCCACTTT
TRBJ2-7,TRBD2,NA,TRBV6-5,CASSYPLVGGTYEQYF,TGTGCCAGCAGTTATCCGTTGGTGGGGGGGACCTACGAGCAGTACTTC
TRBJ1-2,NA,NA,TRBV7-2,CASSPRLGNGGGYTF,TGTGCCAGCAGCCCCCGTTTGGGAAATGGAGGGGGCTACACCTTC
TRBJ1-2,TRBD1,many,TRBV28,CASSPSRTGGTYGYTF,TGTGCCAGCAGTCCTAGCCGGACAGGGGGCACCTATGGCTACACCTTC
TRBJ1-4,TRBD1,once,TRBV6-5,CASSLTGNNEKLFF,TGTGCCAGCAGCCTGACAGGGAATAATGAAAAACTGTTTTTT
TRBJ1-3,NA,NA,TRBV2,CASSERQGSGNTIYF,TGTGCCAGCAGTGAAAGGCAGGGCTCTGGAAACACCATATATTTT
TRBJ2-2,NA,NA,TRBV29-1,CSVEGSRGGELFF,TGCAGCGTTGAAGGAAGTCGGGGTGGGGAGCTGTTTTTT
TRBJ1-1,TRBD1,few,TRBV7-9,CASSSRDSLNTEAFF,TGTGCCAGCAGCTCCAGGGACAGTTTGAACACTGAAGCTTTCTTT
TRBJ2-7,NA,NA,TRBV30,CAWSVGTQRGYF,TGTGCCTGGAGTGTAGGAACTCAACGAGGGTACTTC
TRBJ1-2,TRBD1,NA,TRBV9,CASSVWDRENYGYTF,TGTGCCAGCAGCGTTTGGGACAGGGAAAACTATGGCTACACCTTC
TRBJ1-1,NA,few,TRBV6-5,CASSQTTRGATEAFF,TGTGCCAGCAGTCAAACAACCAGGGGCGCCACTGAAGCTTTCTTT
TRBJ1-2,NA,NA,TRBV3-1/TRBV3-2,CASSQGFSGDYGYTF,TGTGCCAGCAGCCAAGGTTTTTCGGGGGACTATGGCTACACCTTC
TRBJ1-1,NA,NA,TRBV5-6,CASSLAGPNTEAFF,TGTGCCAGCAGCTTGGCAGGGCCGAACACTGAAGCTTTCTTT
TRBJ1-1,TRBD1,NA,TRBV7-9,CASSLGTGRPEAFF,TGTGCCAGCAGCTTAGGGACAGGGCGCCCTGAAGCTTTCTTT
TRBJ1-5,NA,few,TRBV19,CAAWSGGAEPQHF,TGTGCCGCCTGGAGTGGGGGGGCTGAGCCCCAGCATTTT
TRBJ1-6,TRBD1,NA,TRBV11-2,CASSPTGNSPLHF,TGTGCCAGCAGTCCGACAGGGAATTCACCCCTCCACTTT
TRBJ2-2,NA,NA,TRBV18,CASSADSTGELFF,TGTGCCAGCTCGGCGGACAGTACCGGGGAGCTGTTTTTT
TRBJ1-1,NA,NA,TRBV7-3,CASSLMGGGDTEAFF,TGTGCCAGCAGCTTAATGGGTGGCGGGGACACTGAAGCTTTCTTT
TRBJ2-3,TRBD2,NA,TRBV7-8,CASSPRLGVAGWSTDTQYF,TGTGCCAGCAGCCCACGACTTGGGGTAGCGGGGTGGAGCACAGATACGCAGTATTTT
TRBJ1-2,TRBD1,NA,TRBV19,CASSMGTGYGYTF,TGTGCCAGTAGTATGGGGACAGGCTATGGCTACACCTTC
TRBJ1-3,NA,NA,TRBV7-9,CASSQRDLSSGNTIYF,TGTGCCAGCAGCCAGCGGGACTTGAGCTCTGGAAACACCATATATTTT